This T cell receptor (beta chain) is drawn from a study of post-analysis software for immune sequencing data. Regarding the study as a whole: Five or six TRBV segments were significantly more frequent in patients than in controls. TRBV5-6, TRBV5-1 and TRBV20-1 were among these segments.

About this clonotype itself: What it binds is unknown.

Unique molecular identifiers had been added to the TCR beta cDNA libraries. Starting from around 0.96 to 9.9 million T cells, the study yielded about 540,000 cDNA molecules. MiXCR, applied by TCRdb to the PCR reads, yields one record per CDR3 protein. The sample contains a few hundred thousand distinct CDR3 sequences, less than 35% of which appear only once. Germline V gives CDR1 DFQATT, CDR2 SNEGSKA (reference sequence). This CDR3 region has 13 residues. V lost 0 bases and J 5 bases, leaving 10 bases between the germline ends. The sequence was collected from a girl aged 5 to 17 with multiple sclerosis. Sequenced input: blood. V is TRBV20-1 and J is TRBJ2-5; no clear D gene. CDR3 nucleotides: TGCAGTGCTAGAGAGGCCCCGGTGGAGACCCAGTACTTC. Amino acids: CSAREAPVETQYF.